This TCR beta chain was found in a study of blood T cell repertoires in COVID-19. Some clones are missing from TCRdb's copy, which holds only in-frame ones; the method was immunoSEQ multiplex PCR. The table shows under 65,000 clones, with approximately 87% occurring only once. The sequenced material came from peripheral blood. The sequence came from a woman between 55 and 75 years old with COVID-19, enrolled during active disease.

For the CDR3, the DNA is TGTGCCAGCAGCTTCCCCCGGGGACAGGGGATGGCCGGGGAGCTGTTTTTT. It codes for CASSFPRGQGMAGELFF. The rearrangement uses TRBV7-8 and TRBJ2-2; 10 positions match TRBD1. Trimming took 3 bases from V and 6 from J; bases not matched to a gene: 10. CDR1 is SGHVS and CDR2 is FQNEAQ in the germline V gene. The CDR3 length is 17 residues.